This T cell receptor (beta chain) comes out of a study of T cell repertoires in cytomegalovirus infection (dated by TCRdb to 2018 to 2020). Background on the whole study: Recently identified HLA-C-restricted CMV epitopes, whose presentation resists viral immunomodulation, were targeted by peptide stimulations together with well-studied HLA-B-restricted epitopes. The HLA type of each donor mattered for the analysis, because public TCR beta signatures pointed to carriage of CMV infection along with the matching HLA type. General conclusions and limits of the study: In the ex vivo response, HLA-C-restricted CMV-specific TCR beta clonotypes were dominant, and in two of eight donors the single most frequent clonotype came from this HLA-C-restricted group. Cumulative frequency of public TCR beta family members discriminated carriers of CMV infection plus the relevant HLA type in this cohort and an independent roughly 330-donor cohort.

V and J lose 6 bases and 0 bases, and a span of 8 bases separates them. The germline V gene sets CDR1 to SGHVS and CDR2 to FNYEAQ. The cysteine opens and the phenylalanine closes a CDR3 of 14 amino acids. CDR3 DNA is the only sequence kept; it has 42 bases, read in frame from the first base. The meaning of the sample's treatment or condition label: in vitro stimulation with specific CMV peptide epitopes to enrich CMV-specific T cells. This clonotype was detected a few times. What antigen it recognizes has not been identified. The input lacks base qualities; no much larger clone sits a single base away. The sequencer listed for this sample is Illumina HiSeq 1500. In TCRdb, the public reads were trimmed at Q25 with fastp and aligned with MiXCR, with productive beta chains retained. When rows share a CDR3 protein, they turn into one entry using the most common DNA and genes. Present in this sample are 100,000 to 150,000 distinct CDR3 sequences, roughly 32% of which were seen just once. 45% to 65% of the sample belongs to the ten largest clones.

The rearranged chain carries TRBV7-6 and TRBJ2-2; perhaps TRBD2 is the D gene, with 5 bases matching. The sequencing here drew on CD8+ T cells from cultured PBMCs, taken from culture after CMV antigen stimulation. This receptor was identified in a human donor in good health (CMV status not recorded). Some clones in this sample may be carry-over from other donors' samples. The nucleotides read TGTGCCAGCAGGACACTAGCGAACACCGGGGAGCTGTTTTTT. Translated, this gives CASRTLANTGELFF.